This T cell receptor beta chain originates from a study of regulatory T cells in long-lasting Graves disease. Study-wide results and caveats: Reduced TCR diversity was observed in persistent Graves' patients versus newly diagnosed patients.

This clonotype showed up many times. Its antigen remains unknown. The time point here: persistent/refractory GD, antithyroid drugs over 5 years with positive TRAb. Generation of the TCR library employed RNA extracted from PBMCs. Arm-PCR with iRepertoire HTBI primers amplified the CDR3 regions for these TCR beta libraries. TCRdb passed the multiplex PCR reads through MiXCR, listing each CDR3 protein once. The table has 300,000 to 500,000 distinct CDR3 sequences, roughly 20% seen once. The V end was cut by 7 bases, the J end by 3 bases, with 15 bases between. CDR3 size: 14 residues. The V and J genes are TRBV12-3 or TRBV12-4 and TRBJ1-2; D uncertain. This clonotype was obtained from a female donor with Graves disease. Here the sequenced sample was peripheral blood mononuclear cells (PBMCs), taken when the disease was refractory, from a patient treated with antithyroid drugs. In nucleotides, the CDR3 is TGTGCCAGCACGGTCGGCTCAACATACTATGGCTACACCTTC. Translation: CASTVGSTYYGYTF.